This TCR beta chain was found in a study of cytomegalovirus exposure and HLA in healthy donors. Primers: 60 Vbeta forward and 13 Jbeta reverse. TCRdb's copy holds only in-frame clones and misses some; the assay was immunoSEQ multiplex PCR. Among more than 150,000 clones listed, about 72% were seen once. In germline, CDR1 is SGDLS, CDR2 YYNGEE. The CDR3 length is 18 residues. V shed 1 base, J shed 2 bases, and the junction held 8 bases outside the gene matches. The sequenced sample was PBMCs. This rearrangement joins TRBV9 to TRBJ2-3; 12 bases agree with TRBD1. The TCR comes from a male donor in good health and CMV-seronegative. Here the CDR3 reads CASSVRTGQGAHTDTQYF. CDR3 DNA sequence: TGTGCCAGCAGCGTACGGACGGGACAGGGGGCGCACACAGATACGCAGTATTTT.